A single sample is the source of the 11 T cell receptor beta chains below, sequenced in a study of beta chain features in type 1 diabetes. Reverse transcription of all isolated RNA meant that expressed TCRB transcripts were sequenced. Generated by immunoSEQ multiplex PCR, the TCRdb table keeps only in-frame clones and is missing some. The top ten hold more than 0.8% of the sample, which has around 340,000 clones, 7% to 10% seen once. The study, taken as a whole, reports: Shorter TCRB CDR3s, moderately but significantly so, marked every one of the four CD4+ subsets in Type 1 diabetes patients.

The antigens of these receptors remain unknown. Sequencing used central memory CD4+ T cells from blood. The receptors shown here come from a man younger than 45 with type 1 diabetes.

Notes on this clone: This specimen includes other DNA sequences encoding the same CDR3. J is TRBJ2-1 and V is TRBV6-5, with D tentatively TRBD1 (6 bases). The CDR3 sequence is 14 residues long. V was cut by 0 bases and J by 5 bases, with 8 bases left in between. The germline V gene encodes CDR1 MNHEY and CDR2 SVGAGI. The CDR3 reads CASSYSGAHNEQFF. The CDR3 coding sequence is TGTGCCAGCAGTTACTCGGGGGCCCACAATGAGCAGTTCTTC.

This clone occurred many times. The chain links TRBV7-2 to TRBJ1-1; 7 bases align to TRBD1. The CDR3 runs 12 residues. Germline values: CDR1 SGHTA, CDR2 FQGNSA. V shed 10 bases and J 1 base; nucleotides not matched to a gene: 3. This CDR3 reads CATGQANTEAFF. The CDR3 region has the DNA TGTGCCACCGGACAGGCGAACACTGAAGCTTTCTTT.

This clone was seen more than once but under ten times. The CDR3 spells CASSQEGQGGRTQYF. The CDR3 DNA reads as TGCGCCAGCAGCCAAGAAGGACAGGGGGGGAGGACCCAGTACTTC. The J gene is TRBJ2-5, the V gene TRBV4-1, with 10 bases lining up with TRBD1. V shed 0 bases, J shed 7 bases, and the junction held 5 bases outside the gene matches. The CDR3 length is 15 residues. Germline loops: CDR1 MGHRA, CDR2 YSYEKL.

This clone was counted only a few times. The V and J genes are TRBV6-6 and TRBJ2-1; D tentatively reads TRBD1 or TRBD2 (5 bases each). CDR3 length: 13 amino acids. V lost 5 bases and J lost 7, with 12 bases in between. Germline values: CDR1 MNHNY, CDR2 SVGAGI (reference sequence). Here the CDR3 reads CASSPWDQNEQFF. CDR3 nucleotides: TGTGCCAGCAGTCCCTGGGACCAAAATGAGCAGTTCTTC.

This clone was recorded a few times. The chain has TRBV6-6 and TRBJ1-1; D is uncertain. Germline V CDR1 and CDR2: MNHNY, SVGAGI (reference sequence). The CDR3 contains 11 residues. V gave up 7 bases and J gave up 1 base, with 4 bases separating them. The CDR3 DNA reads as TGTGCCAGCACGGCGAACACTGAAGCTTTCTTT. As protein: CASTANTEAFF.

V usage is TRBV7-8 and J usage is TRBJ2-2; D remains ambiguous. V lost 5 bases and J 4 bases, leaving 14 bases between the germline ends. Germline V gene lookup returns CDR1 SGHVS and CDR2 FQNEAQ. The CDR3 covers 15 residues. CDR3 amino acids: CASSGRAGPTGELFF. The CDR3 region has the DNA TGTGCCAGCAGCGGTAGAGCAGGACCCACCGGGGAGCTGTTTTTT.

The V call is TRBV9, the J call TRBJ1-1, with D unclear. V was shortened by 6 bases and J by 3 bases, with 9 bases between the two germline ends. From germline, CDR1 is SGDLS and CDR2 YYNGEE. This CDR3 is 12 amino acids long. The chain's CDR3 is CASKRTDTEAFF. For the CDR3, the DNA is TGTGCCAGCAAACGGACGGACACTGAAGCTTTCTTT.

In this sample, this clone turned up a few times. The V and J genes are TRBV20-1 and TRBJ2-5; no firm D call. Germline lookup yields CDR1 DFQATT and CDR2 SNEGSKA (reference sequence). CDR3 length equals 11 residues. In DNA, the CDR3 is TGCAGCAGCCTGTATCAGGAGACCCAGTACTTC. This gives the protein CSSLYQETQYF.

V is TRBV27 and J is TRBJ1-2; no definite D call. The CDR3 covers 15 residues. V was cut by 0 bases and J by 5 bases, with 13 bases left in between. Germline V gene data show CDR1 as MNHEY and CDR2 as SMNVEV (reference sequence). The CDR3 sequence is CASSLSSTNQYGYTF. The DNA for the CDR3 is TGTGCCAGCAGTTTATCGAGTACTAATCAGTATGGCTACACCTTC.

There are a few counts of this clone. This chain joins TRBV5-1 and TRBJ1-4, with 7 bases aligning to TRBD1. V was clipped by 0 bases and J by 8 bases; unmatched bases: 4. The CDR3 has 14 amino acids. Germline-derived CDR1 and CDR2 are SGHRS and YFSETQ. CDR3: CASSLVAGGEKLFF. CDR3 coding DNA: TGCGCCAGCAGCTTGGTGGCAGGGGGGGAAAAACTGTTTTTT.

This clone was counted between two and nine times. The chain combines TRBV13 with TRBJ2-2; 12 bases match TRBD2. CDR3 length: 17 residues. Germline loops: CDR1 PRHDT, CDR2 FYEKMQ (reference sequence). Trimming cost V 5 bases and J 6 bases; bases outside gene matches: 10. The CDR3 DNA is TGTGCCAGCAGCGCCCCCCTAGCGGGGGGGCTAGCCGGGGAGCTGTTTTTT. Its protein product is CASSAPLAGGLAGELFF.